This T cell receptor beta chain derives from a study of blood T cell repertoires in COVID-19. About the research overall: The United States, Italy and Spain provided the acute and convalescent COVID-19 samples. From T cells, B-cell-depleted T cells, or PBMCs came the material, which was cDNA or gDNA.

Seattle's enrolled individuals joined amid active infection and were then monitored longitudinally. Per the original data handling: Amplification of reference gene primers provided the estimated nucleated cell counts. This table comes from immunoSEQ multiplex PCR, and its TCRdb copy is limited to in-frame clones, with some not included. V and J calls and clone size are copied from that table; D and trimming were computed from the DNA. The data show a few hundred thousand clones, approximately 90% seen once. The specimen was peripheral blood. The receptor comes from a woman aged 25 to 39 with COVID-19, enrolled during active disease.

In DNA, the CDR3 is TGCGCCAGCAGCCAAGTTACCGGGGATCCCTACGAGCAGTACTTC. Translation gives CASSQVTGDPYEQYF. This chain joins TRBV4-1 and TRBJ2-7, with a weak D call TRBD2 (5 bases). V was clipped by 1 base and J by 2 bases, with 12 bases between them. The V gene's germline CDR1 is MGHRA and CDR2 YSYEKL. This CDR3 has 15 amino acids.